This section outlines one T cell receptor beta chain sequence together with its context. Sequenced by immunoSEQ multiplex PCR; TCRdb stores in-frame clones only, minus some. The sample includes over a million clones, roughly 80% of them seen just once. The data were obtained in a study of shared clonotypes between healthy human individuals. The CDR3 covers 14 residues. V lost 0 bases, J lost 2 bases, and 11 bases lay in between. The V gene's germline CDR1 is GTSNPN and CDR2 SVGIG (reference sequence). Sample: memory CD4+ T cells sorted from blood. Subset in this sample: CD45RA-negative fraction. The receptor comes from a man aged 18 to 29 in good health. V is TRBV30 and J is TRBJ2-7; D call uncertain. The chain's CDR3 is CAWSVKGIPYEQYF. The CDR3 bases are TGTGCCTGGAGTGTGAAGGGAATCCCCTACGAGCAGTACTTC.